The sequence of this T cell receptor (beta chain) was determined in a study of vaccination effects on CD4 cells after COVID-19. Notes on the study in general: Marked contraction was observed in infection-induced and vaccine-induced clones late after vaccination.

Sequencing was performed with immunoSEQ multiplex PCR; in TCRdb, only in-frame clones are kept and a portion is missing. Among under 40,000 clones, about two thirds were seen once, and the ten largest hold 4% to 4.5%. The length of the CDR3 is 18 residues. V dropped 5 bases and J dropped 0; count of bases not matched to a gene: 15. Germline lookup yields CDR1 SGHRS and CDR2 YFSETQ. Following culture for ten to eleven days, CD4+ T cells were isolated. Vaccinated recipients, who were negative for nucleocapsid antibodies, had no history of SARS-CoV-2 infection. This clone is judged medium-sized. The antigen remains undetermined.

Sequences were derived from CD4+ T cells from PBMCs cultured without peptide, sampled before COVID-19 vaccination. The chain couples TRBV5-1 to TRBJ1-1, with 8 bases that match TRBD1. The sequence came from a human donor who received a COVID-19 vaccine. CDR3 nucleotides: TGCGCCAGCAGGCCAGGACAGGGCAGGGGCTATATGAACACTGAAGCTTTCTTT. This translates into CASRPGQGRGYMNTEAFF.